This T cell receptor beta chain was recovered during a study of shared clonotypes between healthy human individuals. About this clone itself: The antigen is undetermined.

Germline CDR1 is MGHRA and CDR2 is YSYEKL. Trimming shortened V by 4 bases and J by 4 bases, and 15 bases separated the two germline ends. The CDR3 loop spans 15 amino acids. Study results and limitations: The donor pool, a small one, limited the genetic and exposure-history diversity represented.

Assay execution took place at the deep level. Sorted-subset replicate PCR reactions were performed with roughly 200 ng DNA, corresponding to roughly 31,000 T cell genomes. Sequencing was performed with immunoSEQ multiplex PCR; in TCRdb, only in-frame clones are kept and a portion is missing. Of 800,000 to 1,200,000 clones listed, around 82% are singletons. Sequenced sample: memory CD4+ T cells from PBMCs. As to subset: CD45RA-negative fraction. The TCR was taken from a man younger than 35 in good health. Some clones in this sample may be carry-over from other donors' samples. The V gene is TRBV4-1, the J gene TRBJ2-3; unclear D gene. The CDR3 reads CASSPTFRVPDTQYF. The CDR3 DNA reads TGCGCCAGCAGCCCTACCTTTCGAGTCCCAGATACGCAGTATTTT.